Below, 8 T cell receptor beta chains from the same sample are listed, as sequenced in a study of blood T cell repertoires in COVID-19. Only in-frame clones appear in the TCRdb table, and some are missing; sequencing was by immunoSEQ multiplex PCR. The sample lists tens of thousands of clones; roughly 85% were seen once. Sequencing input: peripheral blood. These receptors were taken from a man in his thirties or forties with acute or convalescent COVID-19.

This clone was seen at least ten times. The chain has TRBV18 and TRBJ2-1, with 11 nucleotides matching TRBD2. Germline V gene data show CDR1 as KGHSH and CDR2 as LQKENI. Losses at the gene ends were 2 bases for V and 6 bases for J; bases not matched to a gene: 3. The CDR3 runs to 15 residues. CDR3 DNA sequence: TGTGCCAGCTCACCAGGTAGCGGGAGGGCCAATGAGCAGTTCTTC. It encodes CASSPGSGRANEQFF.

The chain is built from TRBV9 and TRBJ1-1, with D possibly being TRBD1 (6 bases). CDR1 and CDR2 (germline): SGDLS, YYNGEE. The CDR3 extends over 14 amino acids. V dropped 3 bases and J dropped 11 bases, with 20 bases sitting between them. The CDR3 DNA reads TGTGCCAGCAGCGAAACACAGGGCCAGACTACGGCTTTCTTT. Protein: CASSETQGQTTAFF.

CDR3 coding DNA: TGTGCCAGCAGTTACTCGCGGGAATATGGCTACACCTTC. Encoded protein: CASSYSREYGYTF. This chain links TRBV6-5 with TRBJ1-2; D gene uncertain. The CDR3 is made up of 13 amino acids. Per germline, CDR1 MNHEY and CDR2 SVGAGI. V lost 0 bases to trimming and J lost 5 bases, with 7 bases between them.

V gene TRBV5-4 combines with J gene TRBJ2-7; TRBD1 matches 8 bases. The CDR3 spans 14 residues. V dropped 2 bases and J dropped 2; count of bases not matched to a gene: 3. CDR1 SGHNT and CDR2 YYREEE come from the germline V gene (reference sequence). For the CDR3, the DNA is TGTGCCAGCAGCTTAGGACAGGGCGCCTACGAGCAGTACTTC. This encodes CASSLGQGAYEQYF.

This clone has only one observation. This chain joins TRBV18 and TRBJ1-6, with D unresolved. Germline assignment: CDR1 KGHSH and CDR2 LQKENI. V was shortened by 3 bases and J by 2 bases, with 5 bases between the two germline ends. The CDR3 totals 14 residues. The CDR3 protein is CASSPTAYNSPLHF. The CDR3 DNA is TGTGCCAGCTCACCTACGGCCTATAATTCACCCCTCCACTTT.

The chain uses TRBV7-8 and TRBJ2-7, with a possible D match to TRBD2 (6 bases). The CDR3 loop spans 16 amino acids. Looked up from germline, CDR1 is SGHVS and CDR2 is FQNEAQ. The germline V and J ends were trimmed by 4 bases and 3 bases, with 19 bases remaining between them. CDR3 amino acids: CASSSGWADGGYEQYF. The CDR3 DNA is TGTGCCAGCAGCTCAGGGTGGGCCGACGGGGGCTACGAGCAGTACTTC.

The gene calls are TRBV30 and TRBJ2-5; TRBD1 matches at 8 bases. The CDR3 has 13 residues. V was clipped by 1 base and J by 5 bases; unmatched bases: 3. Germline CDR1 and CDR2: GTSNPN and SVGIG (reference sequence). DNA of the CDR3: TGTGCCTGGAGTGACCGGGACAGGGAGACCCAGTACTTC. This translates into CAWSDRDRETQYF.

V and J are TRBV20-1 and TRBJ2-5, with D maybe TRBD1 (5 bases). The V gene lost 3 bases and the J gene lost 5 bases, with 10 bases spanning the gap. The CDR3 covers 12 residues. Per germline, CDR1 DFQATT and CDR2 SNEGSKA (reference sequence). The DNA of the CDR3 is TGCAGTGCTAGTAAGCAGGGTGAGACCCAGTACTTC. Its protein is CSASKQGETQYF.